These 29 T cell receptor beta chains came from one sample sequenced in a study of OX40 agonist ivuxolimab in advanced cancers. TCRdb's copy holds only in-frame clones and misses some; the assay was immunoSEQ multiplex PCR. The table includes about 84,000 clones, about 88% detected once. Material: CD4+ or CD8+ T cells sorted from blood, obtained in a trial of the OX40 agonist ivuxolimab. The receptors shown here come from an adult with an advanced solid tumor such as melanoma, head and neck, liver or kidney cancer.

CDR3 bases: TGTGCCAGCAGCTTACAACACACCCGTCGAAACACTGAAGCTTTCTTT. Residues: CASSLQHTRRNTEAFF. The V gene is TRBV11-2, the J gene TRBJ1-1; D unresolved. The CDR3 contains 16 residues. V gave up 2 bases and J gave up 2 bases, with 15 bases separating them. Germline V gene lookup returns CDR1 SGHAT and CDR2 FQNNGV.

The CDR3 nucleotides are TGCGCCAGCAGTGAGCGACAGGGGGTCGTGTCCTACGAGCAGTACGTC. Its protein product is CASSERQGVVSYEQYV. This sequence joins TRBV10-1 and TRBJ2-7, with TRBD1 identical over 9 bases. With V trimmed by 2 bases and J by 1 base, 6 bases remained unmatched. Germline V CDR1 and CDR2: WNHNN, SYGVQD (reference sequence). The CDR3 extends over 16 amino acids.

The J gene is TRBJ1-2, the V gene TRBV28, with D maybe TRBD1 (6 bases). Trimming removed 10 bases at V and 5 bases at J, with 17 bases between. Germline V gene data show CDR1 as MDHEN and CDR2 as SYDVKM. The CDR3 is 13 residues long. The CDR3 here is CAIQGSLVYGYTF. CDR3 nucleotides: TGTGCCATCCAGGGGTCTCTAGTATATGGCTACACCTTC.

This chain joins TRBV6-1 and TRBJ2-3, with 8 bases identical to TRBD1. The V segment lost 5 bases and the J segment 2 bases; nucleotides outside the gene matches: 6. Germline assignment: CDR1 MNHNS and CDR2 SASEGT. The CDR3 covers 15 residues. CDR3 nucleotide sequence: TGTGCCAGCAGTCCGGGACAGGTAAACACAGATACGCAGTATTTT. Its translation is CASSPGQVNTDTQYF.

This chain uses TRBV11-2 with TRBJ1-6, with D tentatively TRBD1 (5 bases). The CDR3 loop spans 15 amino acids. The V and J ends lost 5 bases and 7 bases respectively, with 15 bases between them. Germline V gene data show CDR1 as SGHAT and CDR2 as FQNNGV. CDR3 DNA: TGTGCCAGCAGCCCTAGGGGACGGGGGAATTCACCCCTCCACTTT. This gives the protein CASSPRGRGNSPLHF. The whole variable domain, remainder taken from reference TRBV11-2 and TRBJ1-6, is EAGVAQSPRYKIIEKRQSVAFWCNPISGHATLYWYQQILGQGPKLLIQFQNNGVVDDSQLPKDRFSAERLKGVDSTLKIQPAKLEDSAVYLCASSPRGRGNSPLHFGNGTRLTVT.

The V and J genes are TRBV7-3 and TRBJ1-1; no clear D gene. CDR1 and CDR2 (germline): SGHTA, FQGTGA. This CDR3 has 15 residues. V lost 2 bases and J 3 bases, leaving 13 bases between the germline ends. CDR3 residues: CASSLGRGFDTEAFF. In DNA, the CDR3 is TGTGCCAGCAGCTTAGGACGGGGTTTCGACACTGAAGCTTTCTTT.

V is TRBV29-1 and J is TRBJ2-1; no clear D gene. There are 12 residues in the CDR3. V dropped 6 bases and J dropped 6 bases, with 12 bases sitting between them. Germline CDR1 SQVTM, CDR2 ANQGSEA. The chain's CDR3 is CSVRALRNEQFF. CDR3 sequence (DNA): TGCAGCGTCCGAGCACTACGCAATGAGCAGTTCTTC.

This clone appeared a single time. The V call is TRBV2, the J call TRBJ2-7, with 9 nucleotides matching TRBD1. Per the germline V gene, CDR1 is SNHLY and CDR2 is FYNNEI. V was clipped by 4 bases and J by 0 bases; unmatched bases: 10. The CDR3 is 17 residues long. CDR3 amino acids: CASSGGLGQGNSYEQYF. CDR3 DNA: TGTGCCAGCAGTGGAGGACTTGGACAGGGGAACTCCTACGAGCAGTACTTC.

The chain joins TRBV7-2 to TRBJ1-2; D is perhaps TRBD1 (6 bases). This CDR3 region has 13 residues. Trimming shortened V by 3 bases and J by 5 bases, and 10 bases separated the two germline ends. Germline CDR1 SGHTA, CDR2 FQGNSA. CDR3 bases: TGTGCCAGCAGCTTGGACAGTCATTATGGCTACACCTTC. Translation gives CASSLDSHYGYTF. Drawing the rest from reference TRBV7-2 and TRBJ1-2, the complete variable domain is GAGVSQSPSNKVTEKGKDVELRCDPISGHTALYWYRQSLGQGLEFLIYFQGNSAPDKSGLPSDRFSAERTGGSVSTLTIQRTQQEDSAVYLCASSLDSHYGYTFGSGTRLTVV.

The genes are TRBV19 and TRBJ2-1, with TRBD2 matching 15 bases. CDR1 and CDR2 from the germline V gene are LNHDA and SQIVND (reference sequence). V dropped 5 bases and J dropped 6; count of bases not matched to a gene: 14. CDR3 length: 19 amino acids. CDR3 DNA sequence: TGTGCCAGTAGTCTCGGACTAGCGGGAGGGCCTAGAGTACGCAATGAGCAGTTCTTC. It yields the protein CASSLGLAGGPRVRNEQFF.

This chain connects TRBV15 to TRBJ1-1, with D possibly matching TRBD1 (5 bases). The V gene lost 0 bases and the J gene lost 4 bases, with 9 bases spanning the gap. The CDR3 consists of 14 residues. Germline V CDR1 and CDR2: LNHNV, YYDKDF (reference sequence). The CDR3 is CATSRDGGITEAFF. The CDR3 DNA sequence: TGTGCCACCAGCAGAGATGGGGGAATCACTGAAGCTTTCTTT.

V usage is TRBV4-1 and J usage is TRBJ2-5; D is unclear. CDR3 length equals 13 residues. The germline gives CDR1 MGHRA, CDR2 YSYEKL. Trimming left V 2 bases short and J 1 base short, with 5 bases between. CDR3 coding DNA: TGCGCCAGCAGCCAAACAATCCAAGAGACCCAGTACTTC. This sequence encodes CASSQTIQETQYF.

This chain connects TRBV18 to TRBJ1-5; 9 nucleotides align to TRBD1. CDR1 and CDR2 from the germline V gene are KGHSH and LQKENI. The CDR3 spans 14 residues. After removal of 3 bases from V and 4 bases from J, the junction contained 1 base not matched to a gene. For the CDR3, the DNA is TGTGCCAGCTCACCCGGGACAGGGAATCAGCCCCAGCATTTT. This gives the protein CASSPGTGNQPQHF.

The V and J genes are TRBV5-1 and TRBJ1-4; no reliable D call. The CDR3 covers 16 residues. Trimming left V 2 bases short and J 8 bases short, with 19 bases between. Germline V gene sequence: CDR1 SGHRS, CDR2 YFSETQ. CDR3 coding DNA: TGCGCCAGCAGCTTAATAGGTCCCGGCCGTGGGGAAAAACTGTTTTTT. This codes for CASSLIGPGRGEKLFF.

This chain links TRBV10-3 with TRBJ1-2; D is perhaps TRBD1 (5 bases). This CDR3 region has 13 residues. Germline lookup yields CDR1 ENHRY and CDR2 SYGVKD. Trimming shortened V by 5 bases and J by 5 bases, and 12 bases separated the two germline ends. The CDR3, as DNA: TGTGCCATCAGTCAAAGGGGCCAATATGGCTACACCTTC. This translates into CAISQRGQYGYTF.

The CDR3 bases are TGTGCCAGCGGGAGGGCTAGGGGTTTTGAGACCCAGTACTTC. This gives the protein CASGRARGFETQYF. The chain carries TRBV2 and TRBJ2-5; 7 bases align to TRBD2. Per the germline V gene, CDR1 is SNHLY and CDR2 is FYNNEI. CDR3 length equals 14 residues. J lost 5 bases, V lost 8 bases, and 11 bases had no gene match.

The J gene is TRBJ2-5, the V gene TRBV4-1; D is possibly TRBD2 (5 bases). V lost 1 base to trimming and J lost 5 bases, with 17 bases between them. The CDR3 has 16 amino acids. Per the germline V gene, CDR1 is MGHRA and CDR2 is YSYEKL. CDR3: CASSQVDWEREETQYF. The CDR3 DNA reads TGCGCCAGCAGCCAAGTAGACTGGGAGAGAGAGGAGACCCAGTACTTC.

This clone occurred once. V is TRBV2 and J is TRBJ2-1; the match to TRBD1 covers 7 bases. Germline V lookup: CDR1 SNHLY, CDR2 FYNNEI. The CDR3 has 15 amino acids. The V segment lost 7 bases and the J segment 6 bases; nucleotides outside the gene matches: 12. The CDR3 DNA is TGTGCCAGCACCCCTAAAGGGTCAGGGGGCAATGAGCAGTTCTTC. Its protein product is CASTPKGSGGNEQFF.

The CDR3, as DNA: TGTGCCAGCAGCTTAGCGGTTTTAAGCGAGCAGTACGTC. Encoded protein: CASSLAVLSEQYV. The rearrangement joins TRBV7-9 to TRBJ2-7; D not certain. With 0 bases removed from V and 6 bases from J, the gap between germline ends came to 9 bases. Germline loops: CDR1 SEHNR, CDR2 FQNEAQ (reference sequence). The CDR3 covers 13 residues.

The V call is TRBV10-3, the J call TRBJ2-1; tentative D call: TRBD2 (5 bases). The CDR3 contains 15 residues. In germline, CDR1 is ENHRY, CDR2 SYGVKD. V was pared by 6 bases and J by 7 bases, with 19 bases between. The CDR3 DNA reads as TGTGCCATCAGGGGAGATGTATGGGAAACGAATGAGCAGTTCTTC. It codes for CAIRGDVWETNEQFF.

V usage is TRBV9 and J usage is TRBJ2-2, with TRBD2 matching over 9 bases. V was pared by 3 bases and J by 6 bases, with 3 bases of the junction left unmatched. The germline V gene has CDR1 SGDLS and CDR2 YYNGEE. The CDR3 is made up of 14 amino acids. CDR3 in amino acids: CASSETSGPGELFF. The CDR3 DNA sequence: TGTGCCAGCAGCGAGACTAGCGGCCCCGGGGAGCTGTTTTTT.

This clone was detected only once. The chain uses TRBV28 and TRBJ1-3; 7 bases line up with TRBD1. Germline CDR1 MDHEN, CDR2 SYDVKM. V was clipped by 2 bases and J by 0 bases; unmatched bases: 10. There are 18 residues in the CDR3. The chain's CDR3 is CASSLMGRGPDSGNTIYF. For the CDR3, the DNA is TGTGCCAGCAGTTTAATGGGTAGGGGGCCAGACTCTGGAAACACCATATATTTT. Combining the CDR3 with reference TRBV28 and TRBJ1-3 gives the whole variable domain DVKVTQSSRYLVKRTGEKVFLECVQDMDHENMFWYRQDPGLGLRLIYFSYDVKMKEKGDIPEGYSVSREKKERFSLILESASTNQTSMYLCASSLMGRGPDSGNTIYFGEGSWLTVV.

The V gene is TRBV6-1, the J gene TRBJ2-2; 8 bases agree with TRBD1. Germline CDR1 is MNHNS and CDR2 is SASEGT. J lost 3 bases, V lost 6 bases, and 6 bases had no gene match. This CDR3 has 15 residues. CDR3 nucleotides: TGTGCCAGCAGACTGGACAGGGACGACACCGGGGAGCTGTTTTTT. Protein product: CASRLDRDDTGELFF.

This chain uses TRBV5-8 with TRBJ1-2; 7 nucleotides match TRBD1. The CDR3 length is 14 residues. Germline lookup yields CDR1 SGHTS and CDR2 YDEGEE. Trimming cost V 2 bases and J 0 bases; bases outside gene matches: 1. CDR3 in DNA: TGTGCCAGCAGCTTCGACAGGGCTAACTATGGCTACACCTTC. The encoded protein is CASSFDRANYGYTF.

This sequence joins TRBV1 and TRBJ2-7. TRBV1 is a documented pseudogene. The CDR3 spans 16 residues. CDR3: CTSSQDRPGVTYEQYF. Here the CDR3 DNA reads TGCACCAGCAGCCAAGACAGGCCCGGAGTTACCTACGAGCAGTACTTC.

The chain employs TRBV2 and TRBJ1-5, with D maybe TRBD1 (6 bases). The V gene lost 6 bases and the J gene lost 1 base, with 13 bases spanning the gap. Per germline, CDR1 SNHLY and CDR2 FYNNEI. The CDR3 contains 15 residues. Written as DNA, the CDR3 is TGTGCCAGCAGGGCGGGGGGGGCGAGCAATCAGCCCCAGCATTTT. Translation: CASRAGGASNQPQHF.

The V call is TRBV7-2, the J call TRBJ2-1; 7 bases are a match to TRBD2. The CDR3 extends over 16 amino acids. Losses at the gene ends were 1 base for V and 5 bases for J; bases not matched to a gene: 8. Germline CDR1 is SGHTA and CDR2 is FQGNSA. As DNA, the CDR3 is TGTGCCAGCAGCTTAGTAGGGACTACCAAAAACAATGAGCAGTTCTTC. This gives the protein CASSLVGTTKNNEQFF.

V is TRBV7-2 and J is TRBJ2-1; D remains unclear. CDR1 and CDR2 (germline): SGHTA, FQGNSA. Trimming took 2 bases from V and 6 from J, leaving 8 bases between them. CDR3 size: 13 residues. The CDR3 is CASSLMVTNEQFF. CDR3 nucleotide sequence: TGTGCCAGCAGCTTAATGGTAACCAATGAGCAGTTCTTC.

The sample holds a few counts of this clone. The rearrangement links TRBV4-2 to TRBJ1-1; no clear D gene. The CDR3 totals 11 residues. The V and J ends lost 0 bases and 6 bases respectively, with 2 bases between them. Germline V CDR1 and CDR2: LGHNA, YNFKEQ. The CDR3 DNA reads TGTGCCAGCAGCCAAGAAGCTGAAGCTTTCTTT. Translating gives CASSQEAEAFF.